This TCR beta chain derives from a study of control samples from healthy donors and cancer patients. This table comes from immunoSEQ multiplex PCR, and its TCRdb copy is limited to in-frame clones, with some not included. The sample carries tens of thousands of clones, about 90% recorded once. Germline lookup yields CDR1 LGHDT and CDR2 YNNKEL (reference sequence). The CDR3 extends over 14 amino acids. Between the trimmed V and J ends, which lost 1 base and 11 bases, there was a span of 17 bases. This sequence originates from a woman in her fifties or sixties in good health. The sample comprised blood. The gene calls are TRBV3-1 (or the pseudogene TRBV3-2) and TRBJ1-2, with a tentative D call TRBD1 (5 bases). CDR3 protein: CASSQGRATLGYTF. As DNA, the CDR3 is TGTGCCAGCAGCCAAGGCAGGGCTACCCTCGGGTACACCTTC.